The 13 T cell receptor beta chains given below trace back to one sample, sequenced in a study of shared clonotypes between healthy human individuals. Repertoires were generated with immunoSEQ multiplex PCR, while TCRdb's copy carries only in-frame clones and drops some. The sample has 110,000 or so clones, under 70% seen once. Sequences were obtained from memory CD8+ T cells sorted from blood. The subset denotes: CD45RO+ cells pooled with CCR7-negative TemRA cells. These receptors were taken from a woman in her twenties or thirties in good health.

The chain carries TRBV6-6 and TRBJ1-1; the D gene is possibly TRBD1 (6 bases). The germline V gene encodes CDR1 MNHNY and CDR2 SVGAGI (reference sequence). Trimming stripped 6 bases from V and 1 base from J, with 9 bases between. The length of the CDR3 is 13 residues. This CDR3 is CASRQGKNTEAFF. The CDR3 bases are TGTGCCAGCAGACAGGGAAAGAACACTGAAGCTTTCTTT.

The V call is TRBV15, the J call TRBJ1-3; D is uncertain. Trimming removed 5 bases at V and 0 bases at J, with 17 bases between. This CDR3 contains 17 residues. Germline CDR1 LNHNV, CDR2 YYDKDF (reference sequence). CDR3 sequence reads: CATSRLGYGDSGNTIYF. CDR3 DNA: TGTGCCACCAGCCGGTTGGGCTACGGGGACTCTGGAAACACCATATATTTT.

J is TRBJ1-2 and V is TRBV7-9; D unresolved. Germline V gene data show CDR1 as SEHNR and CDR2 as FQNEAQ (reference sequence). This CDR3 comprises 18 residues. The ends were cut back, 5 bases at V and 1 base at J, with 23 bases in the middle. The CDR3 coding sequence is TGTGCCAGCAGCATCCCCTCACCTCATAACGGGGTTAACTATGGCTACACCTTC. This gives the protein CASSIPSPHNGVNYGYTF.

This clone was observed a handful of times. The gene calls are TRBV6-4 and TRBJ2-2, with D tentatively TRBD1 or TRBD2 (5 bases each). The germline V gene encodes CDR1 MRHNA and CDR2 SNTAGT. The germline V and J ends were trimmed by 3 bases and 5 bases, with 10 bases remaining between them. The CDR3 is 14 amino acids. DNA for the CDR3: TGTGCCAGCAGTGAGGCCAGGGAGACCGGGGAGCTGTTTTTT. This encodes CASSEARETGELFF.

This clone has just one count. This chain uses TRBV7-9 with TRBJ2-3; 7 bases line up with TRBD1. V lost 5 bases, J lost 2 bases, and 7 bases stayed unmatched. This CDR3 has 15 residues. Germline V gene lookup returns CDR1 SEHNR and CDR2 FQNEAQ (reference sequence). DNA for the CDR3: TGTGCCAGCAGCGCCGGGACAGCGAACACAGATACGCAGTATTTT. Amino acid sequence: CASSAGTANTDTQYF.

The gene calls are TRBV6-4 and TRBJ2-1; 12 positions agree with TRBD2. The CDR3 covers 14 residues. After removal of 4 bases from V and 8 bases from J, the junction contained 3 bases not matched to a gene. Germline-derived CDR1 and CDR2 are MRHNA and SNTAGT. The CDR3 loop reads CASSVTSGSDEQFF. CDR3 DNA: TGTGCCAGCAGTGTGACTAGCGGGAGTGATGAGCAGTTCTTC.

The chain joins TRBV10-1 to TRBJ1-5, with a tentative D call TRBD1 (5 bases). Looked up from germline, CDR1 is WNHNN and CDR2 is SYGVQD (reference sequence). V was cut by 8 bases and J by 3 bases, with 8 bases left in between. The CDR3 consists of 12 residues. The CDR3 loop reads CASRQSNQPQHF. Here the CDR3 DNA reads TGCGCCAGCCGACAGTCCAATCAGCCCCAGCATTTT.

There are many counts of this clone. This rearrangement joins TRBV21-1 to TRBJ1-1; the table assigns TRBD1, which was not confirmed against the DNA. TRBV21-1 is annotated as a pseudogene. CDR3 size: 17 residues. CDR3 in DNA: TGTGCCAGCAGCAAAAAGTGTGACAGCAGGGAGAACACTGAAGCTTTCTTT. Its translation is CASSKKCDSRENTEAFF.

This clone was found many times. V gene TRBV7-8 combines with J gene TRBJ2-5; D not resolved. In germline, CDR1 is SGHVS, CDR2 FQNEAQ. This CDR3 has 15 amino acids. V was cut by 4 bases and J by 4 bases, with 16 bases left in between. Here the CDR3 DNA reads TGTGCCAGCAGCTCACACGAGAGGCGCGGAGAGACCCAGTACTTC. It is translated as CASSSHERRGETQYF.

In its sample, this clone ranks as medium-sized. The same CDR3 can be traced to other DNA sequences in this sample. This chain uses TRBV5-4 with TRBJ2-2, with D tentatively TRBD1 (5 bases). Trimming shortened V by 5 bases and J by 4 bases, and 21 bases separated the two germline ends. CDR3 length: 17 residues. Germline loops: CDR1 SGHNT, CDR2 YYREEE (reference sequence). The CDR3 DNA reads TGTGCCAGCAGAGACAGTGCGTGGGGATTGGGCACCGGGGAGCTGTTTTTT. This sequence encodes CASRDSAWGLGTGELFF.

The CDR3 loop reads CASSEKGTGDSPLHF. CDR3 in DNA: TGTGCCAGCAGTGAGAAGGGAACAGGGGATTCACCCCTCCACTTT. The chain couples TRBV6-4 to TRBJ1-6; 7 bases match TRBD1. In germline, CDR1 is MRHNA, CDR2 SNTAGT. The CDR3 sequence is 15 residues long. V lost 3 bases to trimming and J lost 8 bases; unmatched junction nucleotides: 7.

This chain links TRBV18 with TRBJ2-2; D is ambiguous. CDR1 and CDR2 (germline): KGHSH, LQKENI. The V and J ends lost 2 bases and 4 bases respectively, with 20 bases between them. The CDR3 has 18 residues. Written as DNA, the CDR3 is TGTGCCAGCTCACCAAGTTTGTTAAGGCCCCAACGCACCGGGGAGCTGTTTTTT. As protein: CASSPSLLRPQRTGELFF.

The V call is TRBV4-1, the J call TRBJ2-6; TRBD1 might be the D (6 bases). This CDR3 contains 17 residues. V was pared by 3 bases and J by 0 bases, with 12 bases between. From germline, CDR1 is MGHRA and CDR2 YSYEKL. CDR3 region: CASSHRDTLSGANVLTF. In DNA, the CDR3 is TGCGCCAGCAGCCACCGGGACACGCTCTCTGGGGCCAACGTCCTGACTTTC.